The 28 T cell receptor beta chains presented below share a single source sample, sequenced in a study of regulatory T cells in long-lasting Graves disease. Through Arm-PCR of CDR3 regions and iRepertoire HTBI primers, TCR beta libraries were built. One entry per CDR3 protein results from TCRdb running MiXCR on the multiplex PCR reads. Here the sample spans 300,000 or so distinct CDR3 sequences, roughly 21% being singletons. As for time point: persistent/refractory GD, antithyroid drugs over 5 years with positive TRAb. After RNA was extracted from PBMCs, the TCR library was made from it. Sequencing was performed on peripheral blood mononuclear cells (PBMCs), taken when the disease was refractory, from a patient treated with antithyroid drugs. All receptors come from a female donor with Graves disease.

This clonotype was seen ten or more times. The chain recombines TRBV4-1 with TRBJ1-2; D gene uncertain. Looked up from germline, CDR1 is MGHRA and CDR2 is YSYEKL. This CDR3 is built from 12 residues. Trimming removed 1 base from V and 13 bases from J, with 13 bases in between. CDR3 in amino acids: CASSQVSGVPTF. DNA of the CDR3: TGCGCCAGCAGCCAAGTGTCCGGGGTGCCCACCTTC.

For this clonotype: A read error may be the cause here, since a much bigger clone is one base away. V usage is TRBV27 and J usage is TRBJ1-1, with no clear D. The germline gives CDR1 MNHEY, CDR2 SMNVEV (reference sequence). V lost 2 bases to trimming and J lost 1 base, with 5 bases between them. This CDR3 spans 13 amino acids. CDR3: CASSLGKNTEAFF. In DNA, the CDR3 is TGTGCCAGCAGTTTAGGGAAGAACACTGAAGCTTTCTTT.

This clonotype was recorded a few times. The rearrangement uses TRBV6-1 and TRBJ1-1; 9 bases map to TRBD1. The ends lost 5 bases at V and 0 bases at J; junction bases unmatched: 10. Germline V gene data show CDR1 as MNHNS and CDR2 as SASEGT. This CDR3 region has 17 residues. The CDR3 sequence: CASSYLGQGRLNTEAFF. CDR3 bases: TGTGCCAGCAGTTATCTGGGACAGGGCCGGTTGAACACTGAAGCTTTCTTT.

This clonotype was seen ten or more times. This chain joins TRBV27 and TRBJ1-6; D unresolved. This CDR3 is built from 12 residues. From germline, CDR1 is MNHEY and CDR2 SMNVEV (reference sequence). Trimming pared 2 bases from V and 9 bases from J, leaving 5 bases between. CDR3 amino acids: CASSLPGSPLHF. In nucleotides, the CDR3 is TGTGCCAGCAGTTTACCGGGTTCACCCCTCCACTTT.

This clonotype was detected ten times or more. The V and J genes are TRBV12-3 or TRBV12-4 and TRBJ1-1; D perhaps matches TRBD1 (5 bases). The CDR3 has 13 residues. V was pared by 3 bases and J by 14 bases, with 19 bases between. The CDR3 nucleotides are TGTGCCAGCAGTTTTCGGGGGACCTCCGGGAACTTCTTT. It specifies CASSFRGTSGNFF.

This clonotype has at least ten counts. The germline gene is not matched at one end of the junction; a read error may be the cause. The rearrangement joins TRBV12-3 or TRBV12-4 to TRBJ1-3; D is perhaps TRBD1 (5 bases). The CDR3 loop spans 16 amino acids. In DNA form, the CDR3 reads TGTGCCAGCAGTTTCCGCAGGGAATACTCTCGAAACACCATATATTTT. Encoded protein: CASSFRREYSRNTIYF.

As regards this clonotype: A clone one base away is much larger, so this may be a read error. The V gene is TRBV6-2 or TRBV6-3, the J gene TRBJ1-5; D remains unclear. The CDR3 is made up of 12 amino acids. Germline CDR1 is MNHEY and CDR2 is SVGEGT. V was pared by 6 bases and J by 11 bases, with 14 bases between. This chain's CDR3 is CASSHGRSSQHF. Written as DNA, the CDR3 is TGTGCCAGCAGCCATGGTAGGTCATCCCAGCATTTT.

V gene TRBV9 combines with J gene TRBJ2-3; tentatively, D is TRBD2 (5 bases). CDR3 length equals 14 residues. From germline, CDR1 is SGDLS and CDR2 YYNGEE. Trimming took off 3 bases at V and 6 bases at J, with 14 bases between the two ends. The chain's CDR3 is CASSAGKLHDTQYF. CDR3 coding DNA: TGTGCCAGCAGCGCCGGGAAATTACATGATACGCAGTATTTT.

This clonotype was detected many times. This chain uses TRBV28 with TRBJ2-2; tentative D call: TRBD2 (5 bases). Between the trimmed V and J ends, which lost 3 bases and 5 bases, there was a span of 10 bases. Germline V gene lookup returns CDR1 MDHEN and CDR2 SYDVKM. This CDR3 spans 14 amino acids. CDR3 residues: CASSFDPGTGELFF. The CDR3 nucleotides read TGTGCCAGCAGTTTCGACCCGGGGACCGGGGAGCTGTTTTTT.

This sequence joins TRBV6-5 and TRBJ2-7; a possible D gene is TRBD2 (7 bases). Germline V lookup: CDR1 MNHEY, CDR2 SVGAGI. The CDR3 contains 15 residues. V lost 3 bases and J lost 1, with 13 bases in between. The CDR3 sequence: CASSYRGGRSYEQYF. The CDR3 coding sequence is TGTGCCAGCAGTTATAGGGGGGGAAGATCCTACGAGCAGTACTTC.

The sample holds a few counts of this clonotype. This sequence joins TRBV11-2 and TRBJ2-1; no firm D call. The CDR3 has 17 residues. The germline V gene has CDR1 SGHAT and CDR2 FQNNGV. The V gene lost 0 bases and the J gene lost 3 bases, with 15 bases spanning the gap. The CDR3: CASSLDLGEGLYNEQFF. CDR3 in DNA: TGTGCCAGCAGCTTAGATCTTGGAGAAGGTCTCTACAATGAGCAGTTCTTC. The variable domain in full, completed from reference TRBV11-2 and TRBJ2-1, reads EAGVAQSPRYKIIEKRQSVAFWCNPISGHATLYWYQQILGQGPKLLIQFQNNGVVDDSQLPKDRFSAERLKGVDSTLKIQPAKLEDSAVYLCASSLDLGEGLYNEQFFGPGTRLTVL.

The J gene is TRBJ1-6, the V gene TRBV6-1; D is undetermined. V was shortened by 6 bases and J by 5 bases, with 14 bases between the two germline ends. The CDR3 extends over 15 amino acids. Looked up from germline, CDR1 is MNHNS and CDR2 is SASEGT. For the CDR3, the DNA is TGTGCCAGCAGCAACCGGAACGGTAATAATTCACCCCTCCACTTT. This sequence encodes CASSNRNGNNSPLHF.

The chain links TRBV20-1 to TRBJ1-6; D not certain. CDR1 and CDR2 (germline): DFQATT, SNEGSKA (reference sequence). Trimming pared 5 bases from V and 8 bases from J, leaving 19 bases between. CDR3 size: 15 residues. The CDR3 DNA reads as TGCAGTGCTTATACCGGGCCCCTAAAGGATTCACCCCTCCACTTT. Its translation: CSAYTGPLKDSPLHF.

Of note for this clonotype: Germline is not matched at one junction end, which may reflect a read error. In nucleotides, the CDR3 is TGTGCTAGCAGCCTTTGGGGGGCAGAGACCCAGTACTTC. It is translated as CASSLWGAETQYF. The chain links TRBV7-7 to TRBJ2-5; D tentatively fits TRBD1 or TRBD2 (6 bases each). The CDR3 spans 13 residues. The V gene's germline CDR1 is SSHAT and CDR2 FNYEAQ (reference sequence).

This clonotype was detected only a few times. The rearrangement joins TRBV6-1 to TRBJ1-2, with unresolved D. Trimming pared 0 bases from V and 5 bases from J, leaving 7 bases between. The CDR3 loop spans 13 amino acids. CDR1 is MNHNS, CDR2 SASEGT, per germline. The CDR3 region has the DNA TGTGCCAGCAGTGAAGCAGATTGGTATGGCTACACCTTC. Amino acid sequence: CASSEADWYGYTF.

This clonotype was detected a few times. The genes are TRBV5-1 and TRBJ2-5; D perhaps matches TRBD2 (6 bases). The V and J ends lost 6 bases and 4 bases respectively, with 22 bases between them. This CDR3 is built from 16 residues. Germline CDR1 and CDR2: SGHRS and YFSETQ. Written as DNA, the CDR3 is TGCGCCAGCACCTCCGGGGGAGCGTCACCCCCAGAGACCCAGTACTTC. This sequence encodes CASTSGGASPPETQYF.

In its sample, this clonotype was seen many times. The rearrangement joins TRBV7-9 to TRBJ2-5; D is uncertain. V shed 5 bases and J shed 9 bases, with 22 bases lying between them. CDR1 and CDR2 from the germline V gene are SEHNR and FQNEAQ (reference sequence). The CDR3 loop spans 15 amino acids. The CDR3, as DNA: TGTGCCAGCAGCGTCGACTCGATCGTGAATCGGGCCCAGTACTTC. It is translated as CASSVDSIVNRAQYF. Full variable domain (outside the CDR3, taken from reference TRBV7-9 and TRBJ2-5): DTGVSQNPRHKITKRGQNVTFRCDPISEHNRLYWYRQTLGQGPEFLTYFQNEAQLEKSRLLSDRFSAERPKGSFSTLEIQRTEQGDSAMYLCASSVDSIVNRAQYFGPGTRLLVL.

J is TRBJ2-7 and V is TRBV30; 9 positions match TRBD1. This CDR3 region has 12 residues. From germline, CDR1 is GTSNPN and CDR2 SVGIG (reference sequence). The V segment lost 5 bases and the J segment 6 bases; nucleotides outside the gene matches: 5. The DNA for the CDR3 is TGTGCCTGGGGAACAGGGGGCGGCGAGCAGTACTTC. It encodes CAWGTGGGEQYF.

As regards this clonotype: This may be a read error: a much more frequent sequence differs by one nucleotide. This chain uses TRBV11-2 with TRBJ1-4, with D unresolved. This CDR3 comprises 13 residues. The V gene's germline CDR1 is SGHAT and CDR2 FQNNGV. CDR3 sequence (DNA): TGTGCCAGCAGCCCGCTCCTTAATGGAAAACTGTTTTTT. Translated, it gives CASSPLLNGKLFF.

This clonotype has ten or more counts. The chain employs TRBV12-3 or TRBV12-4 and TRBJ1-2; 8 bases agree with TRBD1. V shed 3 bases and J 8 bases; nucleotides not matched to a gene: 8. The CDR3 consists of 14 residues. The CDR3 region has the DNA TGTGCCAGCAGTTTTTCGACAGGGGTTCACGGCTACACCTTC. Translated: CASSFSTGVHGYTF.

The table lists this clonotype with a few counts. J is TRBJ2-2 and V is TRBV30; unclear D gene. Germline V lookup: CDR1 GTSNPN, CDR2 SVGIG (reference sequence). Trimming left V 0 bases short and J 6 bases short, with 5 bases between. The CDR3 loop spans 12 amino acids. This CDR3 reads CAWSVVSGELFF. The CDR3 DNA follows: TGTGCCTGGAGTGTAGTATCCGGGGAGCTGTTTTTT.

This clonotype was observed at least ten times. The rearrangement uses TRBV18 and TRBJ1-5; no reliable D call. The V end lost 4 bases, the J end lost 3 bases, and 13 bases lay between the germline ends. This CDR3 is built from 15 residues. Germline CDR1 KGHSH, CDR2 LQKENI. CDR3 DNA: TGTGCCAGCTCACGCCGCAAGGAAAACAATCAGCCCCAGCATTTT. Translated, it gives CASSRRKENNQPQHF.

Many counts were recorded for this clonotype. The gene calls are TRBV11-3 and TRBJ1-2; D uncertain. The V and J ends lost 3 bases and 7 bases respectively, with 12 bases between them. CDR3 length equals 13 residues. Per the germline V gene, CDR1 is SGHNT and CDR2 is YENEEA. CDR3 region: CASSFGQSAGYTF. The DNA of the CDR3 is TGTGCCAGCAGCTTTGGGCAGTCCGCTGGCTACACCTTC.

The chain links TRBV5-1 to TRBJ2-7; D may match TRBD1 or TRBD2 (5 bases each). Per the germline V gene, CDR1 is SGHRS and CDR2 is YFSETQ. V was shortened by 4 bases and J by 2 bases, with 13 bases between the two germline ends. This CDR3 region has 14 residues. In DNA form, the CDR3 reads TGCGCCAGCAGCGAGGGGACGGAGACCTACGAGCAGTACTTC. This sequence encodes CASSEGTETYEQYF.

This clonotype was counted ten times or more. The rearrangement uses TRBV11-2 and TRBJ2-7; D tentatively reads TRBD1 or TRBD2 (6 bases each). Germline lookup yields CDR1 SGHAT and CDR2 FQNNGV. The ends were cut back, 5 bases at V and 4 bases at J, with 15 bases in the middle. This CDR3 has 14 residues. The CDR3, as DNA: TGTGCCAGCAGCATGGGGGCAGGGAGGTACGAGCAGTACTTC. Amino acids: CASSMGAGRYEQYF.

The CDR3 region is CASSLRVSTEAFF. Written as DNA, the CDR3 is TGTGCCAGCAGCCTCAGGGTGAGCACTGAAGCTTTCTTT. The V gene is TRBV6-2 or TRBV6-3, the J gene TRBJ1-1, with a possible D match to TRBD1 (5 bases). The V and J ends lost 6 bases and 4 bases respectively, with 12 bases between them. Per the germline V gene, CDR1 is MNHEY and CDR2 is SVGEGT. There are 13 residues in the CDR3.

The chain links TRBV5-4 to TRBJ2-7; 10 nucleotides align to TRBD1. Germline CDR1 is SGHNT and CDR2 is YYREEE (reference sequence). CDR3 length: 14 residues. J was trimmed by 6 bases and V by 9 bases; bases with no gene match: 12. The CDR3 coding sequence is TGTGCCACCACCACCGGGACAGGGGTGGGCGAGCAGTACTTC. Its protein product is CATTTGTGVGEQYF.

Ten or more counts support this clonotype. The rearrangement joins TRBV27 to TRBJ2-7, with a weak D call TRBD2 (6 bases). The CDR3 totals 11 residues. Germline CDR1 is MNHEY and CDR2 is SMNVEV (reference sequence). V lost 7 bases and J lost 6, with 10 bases in between. The CDR3 nucleotides are TGTGCCAGCACCTCCGGGGGCGAGCAGTACTTC. This gives the protein CASTSGGEQYF.